This T cell receptor (beta chain) emerged from a study of T cells in Graves' hyperthyroidism and ophthalmopathy. Amplified TCR beta CDR3 regions came from RNA transcripts. First-round RT-PCR with HTBI primers amplified the TCR CDR3 region. TCRdb independently ran MiXCR on the multiplex PCR reads; one entry per CDR3 protein. The sample gives approximately 690,000 distinct CDR3 sequences, roughly 15% of which show up once; about 12% is in the top ten. The junction had 10 bases not matched to a gene; V was cut back by 7 bases and J by 7 bases. In germline, CDR1 is MNHNS, CDR2 SASEGT. The CDR3 sequence is 14 residues long. Under 3 months was the duration of disease in ophthalmopathy patients, who also had a Clinical Activity Score of at least 3 and a NOSPECS grade of at least 4. This clonotype was recorded a few times.

The clonotype originates from a woman between 45 and 60 years old with Graves' ophthalmopathy. The material sequenced was blood. The chain joins TRBV6-1 to TRBJ1-5; 7 positions agree with TRBD1. CDR3 DNA: TGTGCCAGCAACCTACAGGGGACTAGGCAGCCCCAGCATTTT. Amino acids: CASNLQGTRQPQHF.